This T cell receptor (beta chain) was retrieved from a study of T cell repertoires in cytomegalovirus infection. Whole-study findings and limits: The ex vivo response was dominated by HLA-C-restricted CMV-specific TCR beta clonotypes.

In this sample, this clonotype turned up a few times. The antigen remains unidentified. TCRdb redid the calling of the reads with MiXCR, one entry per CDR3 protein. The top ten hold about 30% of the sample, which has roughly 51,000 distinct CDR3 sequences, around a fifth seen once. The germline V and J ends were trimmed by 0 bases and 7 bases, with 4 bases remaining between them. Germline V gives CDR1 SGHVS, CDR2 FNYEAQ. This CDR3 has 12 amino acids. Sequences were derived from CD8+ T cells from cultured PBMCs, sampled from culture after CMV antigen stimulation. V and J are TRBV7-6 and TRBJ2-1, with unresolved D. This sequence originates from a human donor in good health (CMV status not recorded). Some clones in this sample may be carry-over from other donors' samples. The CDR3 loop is CASSLAANEQFF. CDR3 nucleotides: TGTGCCAGCAGCTTAGCGGCTAATGAGCAGTTCTTC.